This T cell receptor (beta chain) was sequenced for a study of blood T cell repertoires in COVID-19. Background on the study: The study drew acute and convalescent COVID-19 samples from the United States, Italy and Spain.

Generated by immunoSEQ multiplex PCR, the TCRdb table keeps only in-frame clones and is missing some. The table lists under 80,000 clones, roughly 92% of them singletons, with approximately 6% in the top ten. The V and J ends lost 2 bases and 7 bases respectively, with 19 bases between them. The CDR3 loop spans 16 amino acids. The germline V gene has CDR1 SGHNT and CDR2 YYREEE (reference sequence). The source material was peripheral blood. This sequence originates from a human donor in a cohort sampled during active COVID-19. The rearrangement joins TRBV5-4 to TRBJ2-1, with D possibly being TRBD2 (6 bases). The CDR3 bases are TGTGCCAGCAGCTTACCCCCCGACGGGAGAGGGAATGAGCAGTTCTTC. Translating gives CASSLPPDGRGNEQFF.